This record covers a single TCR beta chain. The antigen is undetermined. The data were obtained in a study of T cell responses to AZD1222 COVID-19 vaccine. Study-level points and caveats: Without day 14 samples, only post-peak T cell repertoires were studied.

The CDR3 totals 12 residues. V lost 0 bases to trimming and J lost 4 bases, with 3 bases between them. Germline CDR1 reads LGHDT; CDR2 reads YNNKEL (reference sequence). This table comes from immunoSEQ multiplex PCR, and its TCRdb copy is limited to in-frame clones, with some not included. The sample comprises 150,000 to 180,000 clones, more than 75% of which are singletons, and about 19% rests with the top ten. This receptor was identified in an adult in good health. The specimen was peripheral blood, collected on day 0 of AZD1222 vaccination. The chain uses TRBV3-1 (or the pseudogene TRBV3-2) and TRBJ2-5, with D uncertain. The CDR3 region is CASSQDVETQYF. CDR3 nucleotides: TGTGCCAGCAGCCAAGATGTAGAGACCCAGTACTTC.